These 16 T cell receptor beta chains were sequenced from one sample in a study of shared clonotypes between healthy human individuals. Data came from immunoSEQ multiplex PCR; TCRdb stores just in-frame clones and leaves some out. The sample consists of 2 million to 3 million clones, more than 85% of them appearing once. Sequenced material: naive CD4+ T cells from PBMCs. Subset defined: CD45RA+ positively selected. These receptors originate from a man between 18 and 35 years old in good health. Some clones in this sample may be carry-over from other donors' samples.

The chain uses TRBV28 and TRBJ2-7; D possibly matches TRBD1 or TRBD2 (6 bases each). Trimming shortened V by 8 bases and J by 3 bases, and 20 bases separated the two germline ends. This CDR3 is 15 amino acids long. Germline CDR1 MDHEN, CDR2 SYDVKM. CDR3 nucleotide sequence: TGTGCCAGCGGTACGACCTCCGGGGGCGGCTACGAGCAGTACTTC. This codes for CASGTTSGGGYEQYF.

This chain links TRBV2 with TRBJ2-7; tentatively, D is TRBD1 (6 bases). Looked up from germline, CDR1 is SNHLY and CDR2 is FYNNEI. The CDR3 is 15 amino acids. Deletions cut 6 bases from V and 3 bases from J, with 18 bases between. The DNA of the CDR3 is TGTGCCAGCAGGACAGAACAGGGTTTGGGCTACGAGCAGTACTTC. This sequence encodes CASRTEQGLGYEQYF.

This chain connects TRBV7-2 to TRBJ1-2; the D is unclear. CDR3 length equals 14 residues. Trimming took 1 base from V and 4 from J, leaving 10 bases between them. Germline V gene data show CDR1 as SGHTA and CDR2 as FQGNSA. The CDR3 DNA reads as TGTGCCAGCAGCTTAGTTGAGGGAGCCTATGGCTACACCTTC. Its protein is CASSLVEGAYGYTF.

The chain employs TRBV28 and TRBJ1-2; possible D gene TRBD1, 6 bases. Germline V gene sequence: CDR1 MDHEN, CDR2 SYDVKM. V lost 1 base to trimming and J lost 8 bases, with 11 bases between them. CDR3 length equals 13 residues. The CDR3 DNA follows: TGTGCCAGCAGTTTATACAGGGTCGGCGGCTACACCTTC. Its protein product is CASSLYRVGGYTF.

The chain joins TRBV7-3 to TRBJ2-7; 7 bases line up with TRBD1. Germline V gene data show CDR1 as SGHTA and CDR2 as FQGTGA. J gave up 3 bases and V 1 base, and 6 bases lay outside the gene matches. This CDR3 has 15 amino acids. The CDR3 region is CASSLKGGELYEQYF. CDR3 nucleotide sequence: TGTGCCAGCAGCTTAAAAGGGGGCGAACTCTACGAGCAGTACTTC.

This clone has a single count. The chain links TRBV5-1 to TRBJ2-3; D unclear. V shed 0 bases and J shed 7 bases, with 6 bases lying between them. Germline CDR1 is SGHRS and CDR2 is YFSETQ. The CDR3 spans 12 residues. As DNA, the CDR3 is TGCGCCAGCAGCTTGGGGTCAAATACGCAGTATTTT. It specifies CASSLGSNTQYF.

The chain combines TRBV4-2 with TRBJ2-7, with 8 bases that match TRBD1. This CDR3 spans 15 amino acids. The germline gives CDR1 LGHNA, CDR2 YNFKEQ. With V trimmed by 2 bases and J by 3 bases, 6 bases remained unmatched. CDR3 coding DNA: TGTGCCAGCAGCCAAACCCAGGGACAGGTCTACGAGCAGTACTTC. It yields the protein CASSQTQGQVYEQYF.

CDR3 in DNA: TGTGCCTGGACCAAGGGGAGCTCTGGAAACACCATATATTTT. Translating gives CAWTKGSSGNTIYF. The V gene is TRBV30, the J gene TRBJ1-3; D possibly corresponds to TRBD1 (5 bases). Trimming removed 4 bases at V and 0 bases at J, with 10 bases between. From germline, CDR1 is GTSNPN and CDR2 SVGIG (reference sequence). This CDR3 comprises 14 residues.

This chain joins TRBV5-1 and TRBJ2-1, with 10 nucleotides matching TRBD2. The J segment lost 0 bases and the V segment lost 1 base, leaving 13 bases of the junction unmatched. Germline V gene sequence: CDR1 SGHRS, CDR2 YFSETQ. The CDR3 runs 20 residues. Here the CDR3 DNA reads TGCGCCAGCAGCTTGAGGGGAATTCTAGCGGGAGTGGGCTCCTACAATGAGCAGTTCTTC. Residues: CASSLRGILAGVGSYNEQFF.

The V call is TRBV25-1, the J call TRBJ2-3; 10 bases line up with TRBD2. Looked up from germline, CDR1 is MGHDK and CDR2 is SYGVNS. This CDR3 region has 15 residues. J gave up 7 bases and V 6 bases, and 10 bases lay outside the gene matches. The CDR3 DNA sequence: TGTGCCAGCAGCCTGGGACTAGCGAACGGGAATACGCAGTATTTT. Protein sequence: CASSLGLANGNTQYF.

The count of this clone is one. This CDR3 is CASSTVSYNEQFF. The CDR3 nucleotides are TGTGCCAGCTCAACGGTTTCCTACAATGAGCAGTTCTTC. The chain is built from TRBV18 and TRBJ2-1; D call uncertain. Germline values: CDR1 KGHSH, CDR2 LQKENI. V was cut by 5 bases and J by 1 base, with 6 bases left in between. This CDR3 spans 13 amino acids.

The chain employs TRBV29-1 and TRBJ1-1; D gene ambiguous. The CDR3 sequence is 14 residues long. V was cut by 3 bases and J by 0 bases, with 11 bases left in between. Germline V gene sequence: CDR1 SQVTM, CDR2 ANQGSEA. The CDR3 bases are TGCAGCGTTGAGGCTCGGGGTTTGAACACTGAAGCTTTCTTT. Translating gives CSVEARGLNTEAFF.

This chain connects TRBV11-2 to TRBJ2-5, with a weak D call TRBD1 (6 bases). V was trimmed by 5 bases and J by 4 bases, leaving 14 bases between them. From germline, CDR1 is SGHAT and CDR2 FQNNGV. This CDR3 region has 14 residues. DNA of the CDR3: TGTGCCAGCAGCCCGGGACAAGTTCCAGAGACCCAGTACTTC. Translated, it gives CASSPGQVPETQYF.

J is TRBJ1-1 and V is TRBV9; D possibly corresponds to TRBD1 (6 bases). The CDR3 length is 16 residues. Germline CDR1 is SGDLS and CDR2 is YYNGEE. Between the trimmed V and J ends, which lost 4 bases and 5 bases, there was a span of 21 bases. CDR3 DNA sequence: TGTGCCAGCAGCCCCCGACAGGTTTCAGCGGGAACTGAAGCTTTCTTT. Its protein product is CASSPRQVSAGTEAFF.

The chain recombines TRBV28 with TRBJ2-7; TRBD1 matches at 8 bases. Germline CDR1 is MDHEN and CDR2 is SYDVKM. This CDR3 comprises 12 residues. The V gene end was trimmed by 1 base and the J gene end by 11 bases; junction bases not matched to a gene: 4. The CDR3 is CASSLSGGVEYF. As DNA, the CDR3 is TGTGCCAGCAGTTTATCAGGGGGCGTCGAGTACTTC. The full variable domain, completed using reference TRBV28 and TRBJ2-7, is DVKVTQSSRYLVKRTGEKVFLECVQDMDHENMFWYRQDPGLGLRLIYFSYDVKMKEKGDIPEGYSVSREKKERFSLILESASTNQTSMYLCASSLSGGVEYFGPGTRLTVT.

The chain uses TRBV5-4 and TRBJ2-3; a weak D match, TRBD2 (7 bases). Between the trimmed V and J ends, which lost 8 bases and 4 bases, there was a span of 23 bases. Germline CDR1 SGHNT, CDR2 YYREEE (reference sequence). The CDR3 runs 16 residues. Here the CDR3 reads CASYEMGGRESDTQYF. In DNA, the CDR3 is TGTGCCAGTTATGAAATGGGGGGGCGAGAGTCAGATACGCAGTATTTT.